This record concerns one T cell receptor beta chain sequence. Antigen specificity is unknown. Other DNA variants within this sample encode the same CDR3. Patients had received no treatment within the previous three months. These data belong to a study of resident and recirculating memory T cells in vitiligo. Notes on the study in general: No unique dominant TCR clone was found in vitiligo lesions.

Repertoires were generated with immunoSEQ multiplex PCR, while TCRdb's copy carries only in-frame clones and drops some. The profile covers around 78,000 clones, with about 91% appearing a single time and around 5.1% taken by the ten largest. After removal of 5 bases from V and 1 base from J, the junction contained 9 bases not matched to a gene. In germline, CDR1 is MNHEY, CDR2 SMNVEV (reference sequence). This CDR3 comprises 16 residues. This TCR derives from a male donor with vitiligo. The V and J genes are TRBV27 and TRBJ2-7; 9 bases agree with TRBD1. The specimen was blood. CDR3 in amino acids: CASSLSPGTGSYEQYF. The CDR3 region has the DNA TGTGCCAGCAGTCTCAGTCCCGGGACAGGGTCCTACGAGCAGTACTTC.